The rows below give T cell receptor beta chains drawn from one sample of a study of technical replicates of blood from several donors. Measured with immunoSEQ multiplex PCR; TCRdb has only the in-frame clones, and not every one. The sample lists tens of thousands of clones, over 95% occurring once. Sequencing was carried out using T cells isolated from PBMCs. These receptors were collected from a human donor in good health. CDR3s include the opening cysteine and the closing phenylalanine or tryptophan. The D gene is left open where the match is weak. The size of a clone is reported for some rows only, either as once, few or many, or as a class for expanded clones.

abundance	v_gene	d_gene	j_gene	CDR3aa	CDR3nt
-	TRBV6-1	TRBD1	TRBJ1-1	CASSEEDRGFFTEAFF	TGTGCCAGCAGTGAGGAGGACAGGGGTTTCTTCACTGAAGCTTTCTTT
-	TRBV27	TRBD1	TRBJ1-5	CASRGYTGTVNQPQHF	TGTGCCAGCAGAGGATACACCGGGACAGTTAACCAGCCCCAGCATTTT
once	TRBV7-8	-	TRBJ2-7	CASSRSSYEQYF	TGTGCCAGCAGCCGTTCTTCCTACGAGCAGTACTTC
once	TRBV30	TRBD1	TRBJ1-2	CAWSLGGGYGYTF	TGTGCCTGGAGTTTAGGGGGCGGCTATGGCTACACCTTC
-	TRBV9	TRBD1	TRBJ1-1	CASSVVSFRGVEAFF	TGTGCCAGCAGCGTAGTATCGTTCAGGGGGGTTGAAGCTTTCTTT
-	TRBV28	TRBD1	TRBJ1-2	CASSFPQTGGYGYTF	TGTGCCAGCAGTTTCCCTCAGACAGGGGGATATGGCTACACCTTC
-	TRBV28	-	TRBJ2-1	CASSLYTGPLYNEQFF	TGTGCCAGCAGTTTATATACGGGTCCCCTCTACAATGAGCAGTTCTTC
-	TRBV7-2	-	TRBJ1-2	CASSGTLYGYTF	TGTGCCAGCAGCGGGACACTTTATGGCTACACCTTC
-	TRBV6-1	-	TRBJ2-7	CASSIMRLAYEQYF	TGTGCCAGCAGCATAATGCGACTAGCCTACGAGCAGTACTTC
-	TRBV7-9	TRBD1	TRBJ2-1	CASSMEGGARNEQFF	TGTGCCAGCAGCATGGAAGGGGGCGCGAGGAATGAGCAGTTCTTC
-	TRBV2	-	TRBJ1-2	CASSAGLDYGYTF	TGTGCCAGCAGTGCGGGACTAGACTATGGCTACACCTTC
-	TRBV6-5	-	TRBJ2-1	CASSLSGSYNEQFF	TGTGCCAGCAGCCTTAGCGGCTCCTACAATGAGCAGTTCTTC
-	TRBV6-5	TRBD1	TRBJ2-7	CASTREQGIYEQYF	TGTGCCAGCACTAGGGAACAGGGGATCTACGAGCAGTACTTC
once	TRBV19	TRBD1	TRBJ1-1	CASSIFQGALNTEAFF	TGTGCCAGTAGTATTTTCCAGGGGGCTTTGAACACTGAAGCTTTCTTT
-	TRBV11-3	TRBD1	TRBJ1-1	CASLRTGFEFNTEAFF	TGTGCCAGCCTAAGGACAGGGTTCGAGTTTAACACTGAAGCTTTCTTT
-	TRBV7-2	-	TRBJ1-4	CASSASGFLPNEKLFF	TGTGCCAGCAGCGCCTCAGGGTTTTTACCTAATGAAAAACTGTTTTTT
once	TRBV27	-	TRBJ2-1	CASSLDISYNEQFF	TGTGCCAGCAGTTTAGACATCTCCTACAATGAGCAGTTCTTC
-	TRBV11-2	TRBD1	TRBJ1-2	CASSLDNLGQGGGYTF	TGTGCCAGCAGCTTAGATAACCTGGGGCAGGGGGGAGGCTACACCTTC
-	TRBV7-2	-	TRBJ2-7	CASSLTDRLYEQYF	TGTGCCAGCAGCTTAACTGACAGACTCTACGAGCAGTACTTC
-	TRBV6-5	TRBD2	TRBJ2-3	CASSYRAGVPDTQYF	TGTGCCAGCAGTTACAGAGCGGGAGTGCCAGATACGCAGTATTTT
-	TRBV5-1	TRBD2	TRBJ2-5	CASSPWTSGIETQYF	TGCGCCAGCAGCCCTTGGACTAGCGGGATAGAGACCCAGTACTTC
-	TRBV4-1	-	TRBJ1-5	CASSQVSGADSNQPQHF	TGCGCCAGCAGCCAAGTGAGCGGAGCAGATAGCAATCAGCCCCAGCATTTT
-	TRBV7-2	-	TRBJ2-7	CASSLGWAELTYEQYF	TGTGCCAGCAGCTTGGGTTGGGCAGAGCTAACCTACGAGCAGTACTTC
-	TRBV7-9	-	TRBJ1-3	CASSSTGFSGNTIYF	TGTGCCAGCAGCTCAACAGGCTTCTCTGGAAACACCATATATTTT
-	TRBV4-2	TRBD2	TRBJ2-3	CASSQVDGREIDTQYF	TGTGCCAGCAGCCAAGTAGACGGGAGGGAGATAGATACGCAGTATTTT
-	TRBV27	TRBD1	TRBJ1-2	CASSLSGTGYFDYGYTF	TGTGCCAGCAGTTTATCTGGGACAGGGTATTTTGACTATGGCTACACCTTC
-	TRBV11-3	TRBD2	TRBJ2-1	CASSLILLAGVAQNNEQFF	TGTGCCAGCAGCTTAATATTGCTAGCGGGAGTAGCGCAAAACAATGAGCAGTTCTTC
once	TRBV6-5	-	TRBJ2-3	CASSYMGREDTQYF	TGTGCCAGCAGTTACATGGGCAGGGAAGATACGCAGTATTTT
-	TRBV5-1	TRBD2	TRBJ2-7	CASREEREVYEQYF	TGCGCCAGCAGGGAAGAGCGGGAGGTCTACGAGCAGTACTTC
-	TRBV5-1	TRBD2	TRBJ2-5	CASSAGTSGEETQYF	TGCGCCAGCAGCGCCGGGACTAGCGGGGAGGAGACCCAGTACTTC
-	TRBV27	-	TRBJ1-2	CASSPNMANYGYTF	TGTGCCAGCAGTCCAAACATGGCTAACTATGGCTACACCTTC
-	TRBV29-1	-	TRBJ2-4	CSVEDPHRDGNIQYF	TGCAGCGTTGAAGATCCCCACAGGGATGGAAACATTCAGTACTTC
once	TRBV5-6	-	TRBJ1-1	CASSLADRREAFF	TGTGCCAGCAGCTTGGCTGACAGGAGAGAAGCTTTCTTT
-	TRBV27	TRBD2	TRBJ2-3	CASSISSGSYTDTQYF	TGTGCCAGCAGTATATCTAGCGGATCTTACACAGATACGCAGTATTTT
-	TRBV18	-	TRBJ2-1	CASSQRESIDEQFF	TGTGCCAGCTCACAACGGGAGTCGATCGATGAGCAGTTCTTC
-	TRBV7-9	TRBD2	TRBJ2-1	CASSLDVREAKGEQFF	TGTGCCAGCAGCTTAGACGTCCGGGAGGCGAAAGGTGAGCAGTTCTTC
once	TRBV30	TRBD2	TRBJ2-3	CAWRSGSPDTQYF	TGTGCCTGGAGAAGCGGGAGTCCAGATACGCAGTATTTT
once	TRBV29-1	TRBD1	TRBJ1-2	CSVGAATGGGYTF	TGCAGCGTTGGAGCGGCTACAGGGGGAGGCTACACCTTC
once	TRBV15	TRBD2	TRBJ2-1	CATGSLARHEQFF	TGTGCCACCGGGTCACTAGCGAGGCATGAGCAGTTCTTC
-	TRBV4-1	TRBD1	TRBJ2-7	CASSPHFRDSGHEQYF	TGCGCCAGCAGCCCCCACTTCCGGGACAGCGGACACGAGCAGTACTTC
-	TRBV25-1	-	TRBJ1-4	CASASLSFNEKLFF	TGTGCCAGCGCCAGTCTCTCTTTCAATGAAAAACTGTTTTTT
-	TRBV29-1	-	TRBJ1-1	CSVLGGTMMNTEAFF	TGCAGCGTTTTGGGGGGGACAATGATGAACACTGAAGCTTTCTTT
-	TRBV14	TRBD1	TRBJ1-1	CASSPGQGVSEAFF	TGTGCCAGCAGCCCGGGACAGGGCGTTTCTGAAGCTTTCTTT